A selection of T cell receptor beta chains follows, all from one sample in a study of blood T cell repertoires in COVID-19. Sequencing was performed with immunoSEQ multiplex PCR; in TCRdb, only in-frame clones are kept and a portion is missing. Among 150,000 to 200,000 clones listed, 85% were seen once. The sample was peripheral blood. The receptors were gathered from a human donor with acute or convalescent COVID-19. The donor label of this sample is uncertain. Each CDR3 is given with its conserved first and last residue. A D gene is named only where the DNA matches it firmly. Only some rows state a clone size, as once, few, many or a class for expanded clones.

j_call v_call clone_size d_call cdr3_nt cdr3_aa
TRBJ1-2 TRBV28 . . TGTGCCAGCAGTGTATCACAGGGAAAGGTAGGAGGCTACACCTTC CASSVSQGKVGGYTF
TRBJ1-6 TRBV19 . TRBD1 TGTGCCAGTAGTATTCAGGCACAGGGGTTAAATTCACCCCTCCACTTT CASSIQAQGLNSPLHF
TRBJ1-2 TRBV12-5 . TRBD1 TGTGCTAGTGGCCTACAGGGGGCTTTGGATTATGGCTACACCTTC CASGLQGALDYGYTF
TRBJ1-1 TRBV6-5 . TRBD1 TGTGCCAGCACCCCGACAGGGAGGAACACTGAAGCTTTCTTT CASTPTGRNTEAFF
TRBJ1-2 TRBV7-9 . TRBD1 TGTGCCAGCAGCTTAACTCCGAGAGGGGGCGCAGGAAGGAATGGCTACACCTTC CASSLTPRGGAGRNGYTF
TRBJ2-7 TRBV18 once . TGTGCCAGCTCACCGGGCTTAAGGGCGGGGGAGCAGTACTTC CASSPGLRAGEQYF
TRBJ2-2 TRBV9 . . TGTGCCAGCAGCCCCCTGGGGGCAGTCCCGTGGACCGGGGAGCTGTTTTTT CASSPLGAVPWTGELFF
TRBJ2-3 TRBV11-2 . . TGTGCCAGCAGCTTAGGTCAGGGGCCCCCTACGCAGTATTTT CASSLGQGPPTQYF
TRBJ2-7 TRBV19 few TRBD2 TGTGCCAGTAGTATAGACATCGGACTAGAGGGCTACGAGCAGTACTTC CASSIDIGLEGYEQYF
TRBJ2-1 TRBV4-2 . TRBD1 TGTGCCAGCAGCCGCCGGGACAGATCCTACAATGAGCAGTTCTTC CASSRRDRSYNEQFF
TRBJ1-2 TRBV4-1 . . TGCGCCAGCAGCCAACAGGGTATAACGGTTGGTGGCTACACCTTC CASSQQGITVGGYTF
TRBJ2-3 TRBV5-4 . . TGTGCCAGCAGCCCAGACAGGTATCGCACAGATACGCAGTATTTT CASSPDRYRTDTQYF
TRBJ1-2 TRBV6-5 . TRBD1 TGTGCCAGTGCATGGGACAGGGGAACCTATGGCTACACCTTC CASAWDRGTYGYTF
TRBJ2-7 TRBV4-2 . . TGTGCCAGCAGCCAAGGAGCGACCACCTCCTACGAGCAGTACTTC CASSQGATTSYEQYF
TRBJ2-1 TRBV5-1 . . TGCGCCAGCAGCTTGGGCACTAGCCGTAATGAGCAGTTCTTC CASSLGTSRNEQFF
TRBJ2-1 TRBV3-1/TRBV3-2 . . TGTGCCAGCAGCCAAGGTTCGGGCTACAATGAGCAGTTCTTC CASSQGSGYNEQFF
TRBJ2-7 TRBV28 . TRBD2 TGTGCCAGCAGTTCCCCTCGGGTAGCGGGTTCCCCCTACGAGCAGTACTTC CASSSPRVAGSPYEQYF
TRBJ1-2 TRBV16 . . TGTGCCAGCAGCCAAGAGGCCCCCTATGGCTACACCTTC CASSQEAPYGYTF
TRBJ1-2 TRBV6-1 . . TGTGCCAGCAGTGAACGGCACGGAGCCGCTTCTAACTATGGCTACACCTTC CASSERHGAASNYGYTF
TRBJ2-1 TRBV5-1 . TRBD2 TGCGCCAGCAAAGCGGGGGCCTACAATGAGCAGTTCTTC CASKAGAYNEQFF
TRBJ2-3 TRBV6-5 . . TGTGCCAGCAGACGACTTAGCACAGATACGCAGTATTTT CASRRLSTDTQYF
TRBJ2-1 TRBV25-1 once TRBD2 TGTGCCAGCAGTGAGACGGGACTAGCGGGGCGGTACAATGAGCAGTTCTTC CASSETGLAGRYNEQFF
TRBJ1-2 TRBV27 . TRBD1 TGTGCCAGCACGCGGACAGGAGGCCTCACCTTC CASTRTGGLTF
TRBJ1-3 TRBV3-1/TRBV3-2 . . TGTGCCAGCAGCCGGGGGGGCTCTGGAAACACCATATATTTT CASSRGGSGNTIYF
TRBJ2-5 TRBV10-2 . TRBD1 TGCGCCAGCAGAGGGACAGTACAAGAGACCCAGTACTTC CASRGTVQETQYF
TRBJ2-6 TRBV28 . . TGTGCCATCCGGACAGCTGGGGCCAACGTCCTGACTTTC CAIRTAGANVLTF
TRBJ1-3 TRBV6-6 few . TGTGCCAGCAGTTACTCAGGAGGAATGGCTGGAAACACCATATATTTT CASSYSGGMAGNTIYF
TRBJ1-4 TRBV19 . . TGTGCCAGTAGAGAGGTGGAAAAACTGTTTTTT CASREVEKLFF
TRBJ2-3 TRBV7-9 . TRBD2 TGTGCCAGCAGCCCTAGGACTAGCGGTGGCACAGATACGCAGTATTTT CASSPRTSGGTDTQYF
TRBJ1-2 TRBV20-1 . . TGCAGTGCCATCCAGGGATATGGCTACACCTTC CSAIQGYGYTF
TRBJ2-2 TRBV3-1/TRBV3-2 . TRBD1 TGTGCCAGCAGTCCTAGGTCGCCGACAGGGTCCGGGGAGCTGTTTTTT CASSPRSPTGSGELFF
TRBJ1-6 TRBV25-1 . TRBD1 TGTGCCAGCAGTGAATGGACAGGGGTTAATTCACCCCTCCACTTT CASSEWTGVNSPLHF
TRBJ1-5 TRBV20-1 . TRBD1 TGCAGTGCTAGTGACCCTCAGGGGGCTCTAGTTAATCAGCCCCAGCATTTT CSASDPQGALVNQPQHF
TRBJ1-1 TRBV5-4 . . TGTGCCAGCAGCACGGGGATCAACACTGAAGCTTTCTTT CASSTGINTEAFF
TRBJ2-2 TRBV19 . TRBD1 TGTGCCAGTAGGGTACAGGGGGCAAACACCGGGGAGCTGTTTTTT CASRVQGANTGELFF
TRBJ1-2 TRBV3-1/TRBV3-2 . TRBD1 TGTGCCAGCAGTCAACAGGGGGCGAACTATGGCTACACCTTC CASSQQGANYGYTF
TRBJ1-6 TRBV27 . . TGTGCCAGCAGAACAGACAGGAGCTCCTATAATTCACCCCTCCACTTT CASRTDRSSYNSPLHF
TRBJ2-3 TRBV19 . TRBD2 TGTGCCAGTAGTATATCTAGCGGGGGGGGGAGCACAGATACGCAGTATTTT CASSISSGGGSTDTQYF
TRBJ1-1 TRBV29-1 few . TGCAGCGTTGAAGAGGGCGCAGGGAGGACAGCTTTCTTT CSVEEGAGRTAFF
TRBJ2-7 TRBV7-8 . . TGTGCCAGCAGCTTTAGGACGGGTACAGGCGACGAGCAGTACTTC CASSFRTGTGDEQYF
TRBJ2-5 TRBV7-9 . . TGTGCCAGCAGCTTAGGTTTCGCGGGGATAGAGACCCAGTACTTC CASSLGFAGIETQYF
TRBJ1-1 TRBV7-9 . . TGTGCCAGCAGCTTAAGATCGGGAATGGACACTGAAGCTTTCTTT CASSLRSGMDTEAFF
TRBJ2-7 TRBV3-1/TRBV3-2 few . TGTGCCAGCAGCCCCCGACACGGGGTCTACGAGCAGTACTTC CASSPRHGVYEQYF
TRBJ1-1 TRBV5-1 . . TGCGCCAGCAGCTTGACCCAGGCAACTGAAGCTTTCTTT CASSLTQATEAFF
TRBJ2-7 TRBV18 . TRBD2 TGTGCCAGCTCACCACCATCACTAGCGGGGGGTACCTACGAGCAGTACTTC CASSPPSLAGGTYEQYF
TRBJ1-1 TRBV4-1 . TRBD1 TGCGCCAGCAGCCAAACGACAGGGAAGAACACTGAAGCTTTCTTT CASSQTTGKNTEAFF
TRBJ1-1 TRBV10-1 . . TGCGCCAGCAGTGTTCAAGGGGGCACTGAAGCTTTCTTT CASSVQGGTEAFF